Shown below are 3 T cell receptor beta chains from a single sample sequenced in a study of beta chain features in type 1 diabetes. Regarding the study as a whole: The study found moderately but significantly shorter TCRB CDR3s in all four CD4+ subsets of Type 1 diabetes patients.

These receptors' antigens are unknown. Sequencing targeted expressed TCRB transcripts, as all isolated RNA had been reverse transcribed. The repertoire was sequenced with immunoSEQ multiplex PCR; TCRdb's copy has only in-frame clones and lacks some. The table records roughly 260,000 clones, 9.5% to 13% of them present only once. Material: naive CD4+ T cells from blood. These receptors were obtained from a man between 25 and 39 years old with type 1 diabetes.

CDR3 loop: CASSLDLRGPGGYTF. The CDR3 DNA is TGTGCCAGCAGCTTAGACCTCAGGGGTCCGGGTGGCTACACCTTC. This chain links TRBV11-2 with TRBJ1-2, with D possibly matching TRBD1 (6 bases). The germline V and J ends were trimmed by 0 bases and 7 bases, with 15 bases remaining between them. CDR3 length: 15 residues. CDR1 is SGHAT and CDR2 is FQNNGV in the germline V gene. Using reference TRBV11-2 and TRBJ1-2 for the parts outside the CDR3, the full variable domain is EAGVAQSPRYKIIEKRQSVAFWCNPISGHATLYWYQQILGQGPKLLIQFQNNGVVDDSQLPKDRFSAERLKGVDSTLKIQPAKLEDSAVYLCASSLDLRGPGGYTFGSGTRLTVV.

The chain carries TRBV25-1 and TRBJ1-2; D is undetermined. Germline CDR1 MGHDK, CDR2 SYGVNS. V lost 6 bases to trimming and J lost 2 bases, with 7 bases between them. The CDR3 consists of 12 residues. The CDR3 DNA follows: TGTGCCAGCAGGACTGACAACTATGGCTACACCTTC. This codes for CASRTDNYGYTF.

The V call is TRBV6-5, the J call TRBJ1-6, with D maybe TRBD1 (5 bases). The CDR3 length is 12 residues. Trimming removed 9 bases from V and 7 bases from J, with 10 bases in between. CDR1 and CDR2 from the germline V gene are MNHEY and SVGAGI. CDR3 region: CASRGGNSPLHF. The CDR3 bases are TGTGCCAGTCGGGGGGGAAATTCACCCCTCCACTTT.